The next 4 T cell receptor beta chains were all read from a single sample in a study of T cell responses to AZD1222 COVID-19 vaccine (dated by TCRdb to the early 2020s). Library preparation used the immunoSEQ multiplex PCR assay. TCRdb stores this immuneACCESS table with in-frame sequences only. Part of the clones is absent; in the studies checked, under half of the shortfall reflects unresolved V genes, and no reason is known for the rest. This sample gives around 130,000 clones in total; approximately 92% of them show up just once. 4.2% of the sample rests with the top ten. The label giving this sample's time point can be read as: about 28 days (+/-7) after the second vaccine dose. The sample's treatment or condition label is to be understood as: meningococcal conjugate vaccine given as trial control. The sample was peripheral blood, taken 28 days after the second dose of the MenACWY control vaccine. The receptor source for this set is an adult who received the MenACWY meningococcal vaccine as a control.

CDR3 region: CASSAYAGPGNTIYF. The CDR3 DNA is TGTGCCAGCAGTGCCTATGCGGGGCCTGGAAACACCATATATTTT. The chain links TRBV28 to TRBJ1-3; tentative D call: TRBD1 (5 bases). The germline V gene encodes CDR1 MDHEN and CDR2 SYDVKM. The CDR3 consists of 15 residues. Trimming took off 5 bases at V and 2 bases at J, with 13 bases between the two ends.

The chain combines TRBV5-1 with TRBJ2-7; D unclear. Trimming removed 4 bases at V and 7 bases at J, with 15 bases between. The CDR3 sequence is 13 residues long. Germline CDR1 SGHRS, CDR2 YFSETQ. In DNA form, the CDR3 reads TGCGCCAGCAGCGTGTCCTCAGGTTTTGAGCAGTACGTC. Encoded protein: CASSVSSGFEQYV.

The chain employs TRBV7-2 and TRBJ2-5, with 7 bases that match TRBD1. This CDR3 has 15 amino acids. Germline CDR1 is SGHTA and CDR2 is FQGNSA. The V segment lost 5 bases and the J segment 3 bases; nucleotides outside the gene matches: 9. The CDR3 DNA follows: TGTGCCAGCAGCCTCGGACAGGTTAGGGAAGAGACCCAGTACTTC. Residues: CASSLGQVREETQYF.

The chain links TRBV7-2 to TRBJ2-1; 9 bases align to TRBD2. V was clipped by 1 base and J by 4 bases; unmatched bases: 2. The CDR3 is 15 residues long. Per the germline V gene, CDR1 is SGHTA and CDR2 is FQGNSA. CDR3 nucleotide sequence: TGTGCCAGCAGCTTAGTAGCGGGGGTATACAATGAGCAGTTCTTC. Translating it yields CASSLVAGVYNEQFF.